The rows below give T cell receptor beta chains drawn from one sample of a study of T-cell reconstitution after alpha-beta-depleted transplantation in children. TCRdb re-analysed the PCR reads in MiXCR, keeping a single row per CDR3 protein. The repertoire holds under 150,000 distinct CDR3 sequences, with around 9.8% as singletons. Source: PBMCs, mostly from graft donor cells, taken 180 days after TCRalphabeta/CD19-depleted stem cell transplant. The receptors derive from a girl less than two years old who had a stem cell transplant for combined immunodeficiency, so the T cells may come from the graft donor. The conserved cysteine and the conserved F or W are not part of the CDR3 here.

v_call	j_call	cdr3_aa
TRBV7-2	TRBJ1-4	ASSPGASREKLF
TRBV5-1	TRBJ2-1	ASTWGEGHEQF
TRBV12-3/TRBV12-4	TRBJ2-3	ASSLQDPRTDTQY
TRBV30	TRBJ2-5	AWSWSGRQETQY
TRBV29-1	TRBJ2-5	SVGGGPGETQY
TRBV10-3	TRBJ2-3	AISDSTDTQY
TRBV20-1	TRBJ2-3	SAREPSNTDTQY
TRBV10-3	TRBJ2-6	AISLDSGANVLT
TRBV29-1	TRBJ2-1	SVVMGDEQF
TRBV10-3	TRBJ2-2	AISEDKGRDFPGELF
TRBV5-1	TRBJ2-7	ASSLREVSPSGSREQY
TRBV20-1	TRBJ2-5	SARDGAGDQETQY
TRBV18	TRBJ1-1	ASSSTLKRVNTEAF
TRBV4-2	TRBJ2-1	ASSLVLNHEQF
TRBV7-8	TRBJ2-1	ASSSWTSGRAIYNEQF
TRBV5-5	TRBJ2-7	ASSFQYRVEEQY
TRBV7-8	TRBJ2-5	ASSFVGETQY
TRBV27	TRBJ1-2	ASSFIGTGYGYT
TRBV5-1	TRBJ2-1	ASSLEGLAVVNEQF
TRBV12-3/TRBV12-4	TRBJ1-3	ASSLGGTLSGNTIY
TRBV20-1	TRBJ2-3	SARAVGMEGDTQY
TRBV21-1	TRBJ2-7	ASSKGVPGQGEYEQY
TRBV5-6	TRBJ2-5	ASSAPGGTQY
TRBV11-2	TRBJ2-5	ASSLDSYQETQY